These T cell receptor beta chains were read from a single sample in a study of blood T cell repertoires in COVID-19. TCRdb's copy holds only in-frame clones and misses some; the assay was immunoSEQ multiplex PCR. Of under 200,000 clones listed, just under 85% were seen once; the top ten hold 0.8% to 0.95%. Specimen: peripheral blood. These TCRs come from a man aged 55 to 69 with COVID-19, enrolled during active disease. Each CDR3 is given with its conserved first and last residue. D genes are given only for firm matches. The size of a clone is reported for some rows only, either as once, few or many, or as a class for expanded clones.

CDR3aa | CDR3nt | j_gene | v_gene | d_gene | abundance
CASSHGLAGHEQYF | TGCGCCAGCAGCCATGGACTAGCAGGGCACGAGCAGTACTTC | TRBJ2-7 | TRBV5-1 | TRBD2 | .
CASSPGVNQPRHF | TGTGCCAGCAGTCCAGGGGTCAATCAGCCCCGGCATTTT | TRBJ1-5 | TRBV6-5 | . | .
CASNLTPGQGGGYTF | TGTGCCAGTAACCTCACTCCGGGACAGGGCGGGGGCTACACCTTC | TRBJ1-2 | TRBV19 | TRBD1 | .
CASSLGRESGELFF | TGCGCCAGCAGCTTGGGACGGGAATCCGGGGAGCTGTTTTTT | TRBJ2-2 | TRBV5-1 | . | .
CASTRDRNTEAFF | TGTGCCAGCACCCGGGACAGAAACACTGAAGCTTTCTTT | TRBJ1-1 | TRBV12-3/TRBV12-4 | TRBD1 | .
CAWKGASDTQYF | TGTGCCTGGAAGGGGGCGTCAGATACGCAGTATTTT | TRBJ2-3 | TRBV30 | TRBD1 | .
CASSLNPVNTGELFF | TGTGCCAGCAGTTTAAATCCGGTGAACACCGGGGAGCTGTTTTTT | TRBJ2-2 | TRBV27 | . | .
CATSDFIPGLNTEAFF | TGTGCCACCAGTGATTTCATCCCCGGGTTGAACACTGAAGCTTTCTTT | TRBJ1-1 | TRBV24-1 | . | once
CASSLWTDNQPQHF | TGTGCCAGCAGCCTCTGGACAGACAATCAGCCCCAGCATTTT | TRBJ1-5 | TRBV3-1/TRBV3-2 | . | .
CASSLEGRGRGSGYTF | TGTGCCAGCAGCTTAGAAGGCAGGGGGCGAGGGAGTGGCTACACCTTC | TRBJ1-2 | TRBV7-2 | TRBD1 | few
CASSDFGNEQFF | TGTGCCAGCAGCGACTTCGGCAATGAGCAGTTCTTC | TRBJ2-1 | TRBV5-4 | . | .
CASSQGTYNSPLHF | TGTGCCAGTAGTCAGGGGACCTATAATTCACCCCTCCACTTT | TRBJ1-6 | TRBV19 | . | .
CASSFLFGYTF | TGTGCCAGCAGCTTTCTCTTTGGCTACACCTTC | TRBJ1-2 | TRBV7-9 | . | .
CASSYRYEQFF | TGTGCCAGCAGCTACAGGTATGAGCAGTTCTTC | TRBJ2-1 | TRBV7-2 | . | .